These 29 T cell receptor beta chains originate from one sample sequenced in a study of regulatory T cells in long-lasting Graves disease. HTBI primers from iRepertoire and Arm-PCR of CDR3 regions yielded the TCR beta libraries. TCRdb itself ran the multiplex PCR reads through MiXCR, one entry per CDR3 protein. Counted here are roughly 610,000 distinct CDR3 sequences, less than 20% occurring once; the ten biggest clones make up 18%. Time point here: newly diagnosed GD, antithyroid drugs for less than 3 months. From RNA extracted from PBMCs, the TCR library was made. The data were also submitted as part of a second study, on T cells in Graves' hyperthyroidism and ophthalmopathy.

Specimen: peripheral blood mononuclear cells (PBMCs), collected at new diagnosis, from a patient treated with antithyroid drugs. These receptor sequences come from a woman in her 30s with Graves disease.

This clonotype was detected only a few times. The V gene is TRBV5-6, the J gene TRBJ1-5; D is possibly TRBD1 (5 bases). The CDR3 consists of 14 residues. Germline CDR1 is SGHDT and CDR2 is YYEEEE. Trimming shortened V by 3 bases and J by 4 bases, and 11 bases separated the two germline ends. CDR3 DNA sequence: TGTGCCAGCAGCTCGGGACCGATTAATCAGCCCCAGCATTTT. It codes for CASSSGPINQPQHF.

Turning to this clonotype: The junction does not match germline at one end; this may be a read error. The chain combines TRBV7-3 with TRBJ2-2; TRBD1 might be the D (6 bases). The germline V gene encodes CDR1 SGHTA and CDR2 FQGTGA. This CDR3 spans 16 amino acids. The CDR3: CASSLFGQTKTGELFF. In DNA, the CDR3 is TGTGCCAGCAGCTTATTTGGACAGACGAAAACCGGGGAGCTGTTTTTT. The full variable domain, rest sourced from reference TRBV7-3 and TRBJ2-2, is GAGVSQTPSNKVTEKGKYVELRCDPISGHTALYWYRQSLGQGPEFLIYFQGTGAADDSGLPNDRFFAVRPEGSVSTLKIQRTERGDSAVYLCASSLFGQTKTGELFFGEGSRLTVL.

The chain is built from TRBV3-1 and TRBJ1-2; TRBD1 aligns across 7 bases. This CDR3 has 15 residues. V shed 4 bases and J 3 bases; nucleotides not matched to a gene: 8. From germline, CDR1 is LGHDT and CDR2 YNNKEL (reference sequence). The CDR3: CASSRGGGRDYGYTF. The CDR3 bases are TGTGCCAGCAGCCGTGGAGGGGGCAGGGACTATGGCTACACCTTC.

This clonotype showed up just a few times. V gene TRBV27 combines with J gene TRBJ2-7; tentative D call: TRBD2 (7 bases). Trimming took 6 bases from V and 3 from J, leaving 18 bases between them. This CDR3 is built from 15 residues. Germline CDR1 MNHEY, CDR2 SMNVEV (reference sequence). Here the CDR3 DNA reads TGTGCCAGCAGGCGAGCCGGACTAGGGGGCTACGAGCAGTACTTC. Amino acid sequence: CASRRAGLGGYEQYF.

This clonotype was counted between two and nine times. The V and J genes are TRBV28 and TRBJ1-6; no reliable D call. Deletions cut 9 bases from V and 6 bases from J, with 12 bases between. The CDR3 is made up of 13 amino acids. Per the germline V gene, CDR1 is MDHEN and CDR2 is SYDVKM. The CDR3 bases are TGTGCCAGTCGGATGGAGGGTAATTCACCCCTCCACTTT. This codes for CASRMEGNSPLHF. The complete variable domain, with remaining parts taken from reference TRBV28 and TRBJ1-6, reads DVKVTQSSRYLVKRTGEKVFLECVQDMDHENMFWYRQDPGLGLRLIYFSYDVKMKEKGDIPEGYSVSREKKERFSLILESASTNQTSMYLCASRMEGNSPLHFGNGTRLTVT.

V and J are TRBV24-1 and TRBJ2-1; 9 positions agree with TRBD2. Trimming at V came to 2 bases and at J to 9 bases, leaving 7 bases not matched to a gene. This CDR3 is built from 15 residues. Per germline, CDR1 KGHDR and CDR2 SFDVKD. In DNA, the CDR3 is TGTGCCACCAGTGATTGGGCGGGAGGGTCTGGTGAGCAGTTCTTC. It yields the protein CATSDWAGGSGEQFF.

This clonotype was seen a few times. V and J are TRBV19 and TRBJ1-1; a weak D match, TRBD1 (5 bases). The length of the CDR3 is 13 residues. V lost 5 bases, J lost 8 bases, and 15 bases lay in between. CDR1 and CDR2 from the germline V gene are LNHDA and SQIVND (reference sequence). The CDR3 region is CASSGTDIFEAFF. CDR3 coding DNA: TGTGCCAGTAGTGGGACGGACATTTTCGAAGCTTTCTTT.

The table lists this clonotype with a few counts. The chain carries TRBV2 and TRBJ2-1, with a possible D match to TRBD2 (6 bases). V lost 3 bases and J 5 bases, leaving 14 bases between the germline ends. In germline, CDR1 is SNHLY, CDR2 FYNNEI. The CDR3 has 15 amino acids. CDR3: CASSEQEGRNNEQFF. DNA of the CDR3: TGTGCCAGCAGTGAGCAGGAGGGCAGAAACAATGAGCAGTTCTTC.

The V gene is TRBV7-9, the J gene TRBJ2-5; tentatively, D is TRBD2 (6 bases). The ends were cut back, 2 bases at V and 0 bases at J, with 7 bases in the middle. The CDR3 totals 14 residues. Germline-derived CDR1 and CDR2 are SEHNR and FQNEAQ (reference sequence). CDR3 loop: CASSLRTNQETQYF. The CDR3 DNA is TGTGCCAGCAGCTTAAGGACTAACCAAGAGACCCAGTACTTC.

This clonotype was detected many times. The chain carries TRBV11-2 and TRBJ2-7; 7 bases match TRBD2. After removal of 1 base from V and 3 bases from J, the junction contained 3 bases not matched to a gene. The CDR3 is made up of 14 amino acids. The germline V gene has CDR1 SGHAT and CDR2 FQNNGV. In nucleotides, the CDR3 is TGTGCCAGCAGCTTAGCGGCTAGCGGCTACGAGCAGTACTTC. Translated, it gives CASSLAASGYEQYF.

J is TRBJ2-3 and V is TRBV4-2, with D perhaps matching TRBD2 (6 bases). CDR3 length: 18 amino acids. The ends were cut back, 1 base at V and 2 bases at J, with 19 bases in the middle. Germline lookup yields CDR1 LGHNA and CDR2 YNFKEQ. CDR3 bases: TGTGCCAGCAGCCAAGGGGTCCGGCTAGCGACACACACAGATACGCAGTATTTT. Its translation is CASSQGVRLATHTDTQYF.

The chain employs TRBV28 and TRBJ1-1; tentatively, D is TRBD1 (5 bases). CDR1 is MDHEN, CDR2 SYDVKM, per germline. There are 12 residues in the CDR3. Deletions cut 2 bases from V and 7 bases from J, with 8 bases between. The CDR3 sequence is CASSLGAREAFF. The DNA of the CDR3 is TGTGCCAGCAGTTTAGGGGCCCGTGAAGCTTTCTTT. Combining the CDR3 with reference TRBV28 and TRBJ1-1 gives the whole variable domain DVKVTQSSRYLVKRTGEKVFLECVQDMDHENMFWYRQDPGLGLRLIYFSYDVKMKEKGDIPEGYSVSREKKERFSLILESASTNQTSMYLCASSLGAREAFFGQGTRLTVV.

The CDR3 sequence: CASSPRSAFYTGELFF. The CDR3 DNA reads as TGTGCCAGCTCACCTCGATCAGCTTTTTACACCGGGGAGCTGTTTTTT. The chain combines TRBV18 with TRBJ2-2; D remains unclear. Trimming took off 3 bases at V and 3 bases at J, with 14 bases between the two ends. Germline loops: CDR1 KGHSH, CDR2 LQKENI. The CDR3 contains 16 residues.

Comments on this clonotype: Possible read error: a much larger clone is one base away. V and J are TRBV15 and TRBJ1-2; D ambiguous. There are 14 residues in the CDR3. The V and J ends lost 5 bases and 8 bases respectively, with 18 bases between them. Germline-derived CDR1 and CDR2 are LNHNV and YYDKDF (reference sequence). For the CDR3, the DNA is TGTGCCACCAGCCAGGTAGAAACCCCTCTCGGCTACACCTTC. Encoded protein: CATSQVETPLGYTF.

The rearrangement joins TRBV5-5 to TRBJ2-5, with D tentatively TRBD1 (8 bases). CDR1 is SGHKS and CDR2 is YYEKEE in the germline V gene (reference sequence). Trimming pared 4 bases from V and 5 bases from J, leaving 18 bases between. The CDR3 loop spans 15 amino acids. CDR3 region: CASSPLGQGGETQYF. The CDR3 DNA follows: TGTGCCAGCAGCCCACTTGGACAGGGAGGGGAGACCCAGTACTTC.

The genes are TRBV7-6 and TRBJ2-3, with D perhaps TRBD1 (5 bases). V lost 5 bases, J lost 2 bases, and 17 bases lay in between. The germline CDR1 and CDR2 sequences are SGHVS and FNYEAQ. The CDR3 extends over 16 amino acids. This chain's CDR3 is CASSRVTGWATDTQYF. DNA of the CDR3: TGTGCCAGCAGCCGAGTCACAGGATGGGCCACAGATACGCAGTATTTT.

In this sample, this clonotype turned up once. The chain joins TRBV3-1 to TRBJ2-3; 9 bases are a match to TRBD1. The CDR3 has 15 residues. V shed 4 bases, J shed 4 bases, and the junction held 6 bases outside the gene matches. Germline V gene data show CDR1 as LGHDT and CDR2 as YNNKEL (reference sequence). CDR3 nucleotide sequence: TGTGCCAGCAGCCCCGACAGGGGGTGGGCAGATACGCAGTATTTT. Amino acids: CASSPDRGWADTQYF.

This clonotype was seen more than once but under ten times. The V and J genes are TRBV24-1 and TRBJ2-1, with D perhaps TRBD2 (5 bases). Germline CDR1 KGHDR, CDR2 SFDVKD. The CDR3 runs 12 residues. The V end lost 3 bases, the J end lost 10 bases, and 9 bases lay between the germline ends. In DNA, the CDR3 is TGTGCCACCAGTGATCCAACTAGAGAGCAGTTCTTC. Its translation: CATSDPTREQFF.

This clonotype was picked up many times. The V gene is TRBV2, the J gene TRBJ2-7; D is unclear. Germline CDR1 is SNHLY and CDR2 is FYNNEI. V was shortened by 0 bases and J by 0 bases, with 9 bases between the two germline ends. The length of the CDR3 is 15 residues. CDR3 sequence reads: CASSEAALSSYEQYF. CDR3 nucleotides: TGTGCCAGCAGTGAAGCGGCCTTAAGCTCCTACGAGCAGTACTTC.

This clonotype was seen many times. CDR3 DNA: TGTGCCAGCTCAGGGGGCGCGAATCAGCCCCAGCATTTT. Translation gives CASSGGANQPQHF. The chain is built from TRBV24-1 and TRBJ1-5; TRBD1 agrees at 8 bases. From germline, CDR1 is KGHDR and CDR2 SFDVKD. The V segment lost 11 bases and the J segment 4 bases; nucleotides outside the gene matches: 6. The CDR3 consists of 13 residues.

This clonotype was seen many times. The gene calls are TRBV7-9 and TRBJ2-7; 7 bases line up with TRBD1. The CDR3 has 14 residues. J gave up 9 bases and V 1 base, and 9 bases lay outside the gene matches. Germline values: CDR1 SEHNR, CDR2 FQNEAQ (reference sequence). CDR3 residues: CASSLVGGNEGQYF. Written as DNA, the CDR3 is TGTGCCAGCAGCTTAGTAGGGGGCAACGAGGGGCAGTACTTC.

This chain joins TRBV11-2 and TRBJ2-4; D gene ambiguous. The CDR3 has 13 amino acids. Looked up from germline, CDR1 is SGHAT and CDR2 is FQNNGV. Between the trimmed V and J ends, which lost 7 bases and 3 bases, there was a span of 10 bases. CDR3 nucleotide sequence: TGTGCCAGCACTCGGGTGGGCAAAAACATTCAGTACTTC. This translates into CASTRVGKNIQYF.

This clonotype was detected ten times or more. V gene TRBV28 combines with J gene TRBJ1-1, with 8 bases identical to TRBD1. CDR1 is MDHEN and CDR2 is SYDVKM in the germline V gene. V gave up 6 bases and J gave up 2 bases; unmatched junction bases: 2. The CDR3 consists of 13 residues. The CDR3 region is CASRDRDNTEAFF. The DNA of the CDR3 is TGTGCCAGCAGGGACAGGGACAACACTGAAGCTTTCTTT. The entire variable domain, with the rest obtained from reference TRBV28 and TRBJ1-1, is as follows: DVKVTQSSRYLVKRTGEKVFLECVQDMDHENMFWYRQDPGLGLRLIYFSYDVKMKEKGDIPEGYSVSREKKERFSLILESASTNQTSMYLCASRDRDNTEAFFGQGTRLTVV.

The CDR3 DNA is TGCAGCGTTTATCCTAGCGGGAGTAACACCGGGGAGCTGTTTTTT. Its protein product is CSVYPSGSNTGELFF. The chain employs TRBV29-1 and TRBJ2-2; the match to TRBD2 covers 10 bases. J lost 2 bases, V lost 5 bases, and 5 bases had no gene match. The germline gives CDR1 SQVTM, CDR2 ANQGSEA. CDR3 length: 15 residues.

The chain carries TRBV20-1 and TRBJ2-5; the match to TRBD2 covers 8 bases. Per germline, CDR1 DFQATT and CDR2 SNEGSKA (reference sequence). The CDR3 loop spans 13 amino acids. The ends lost 3 bases at V and 4 bases at J; junction bases unmatched: 4. CDR3 sequence: CSASGRAGETQYF. DNA of the CDR3: TGCAGTGCTAGCGGGAGGGCCGGAGAGACCCAGTACTTC.

This clonotype was counted between two and nine times. The chain uses TRBV6-1 and TRBJ1-1; D not resolved. Germline lookup yields CDR1 MNHNS and CDR2 SASEGT. V dropped 5 bases and J dropped 0 bases, with 10 bases sitting between them. CDR3 size: 14 residues. The CDR3 bases are TGTGCCAGCAGTCTACAGCGGTTGAACACTGAAGCTTTCTTT. It encodes CASSLQRLNTEAFF.

In this sample, this clonotype turned up a few times. The J gene is TRBJ1-6, the V gene TRBV18; D gene uncertain. V was clipped by 3 bases and J by 3 bases, with 9 bases between them. CDR3 length: 15 amino acids. Germline-derived CDR1 and CDR2 are KGHSH and LQKENI. The CDR3 coding sequence is TGTGCCAGCTCACCCGGGCAGAACTATAATTCACCCCTCCACTTT. Translation: CASSPGQNYNSPLHF.

This clonotype occurred many times. As DNA, the CDR3 is TGTGCCAGCTCCTCCTCCAGTCTAAACATTCAGTACTTC. Translation gives CASSSSSLNIQYF. The chain couples TRBV28 to TRBJ2-4, with D uncertain. The CDR3 runs 13 residues. Germline V CDR1 and CDR2: MDHEN, SYDVKM. The V end was cut by 8 bases, the J end by 6 bases, with 14 bases between.

This clonotype was detected ten times or more. This rearrangement joins TRBV20-1 to TRBJ2-3; tentatively, D is TRBD1 or TRBD2 (5 bases each). V lost 5 bases, J lost 3 bases, and 15 bases lay in between. The germline V gene encodes CDR1 DFQATT and CDR2 SNEGSKA (reference sequence). The length of the CDR3 is 14 residues. The DNA of the CDR3 is TGCAGTGCTCCGATTCCGGGACGTACAGATACGCAGTATTTT. Its translation: CSAPIPGRTDTQYF.